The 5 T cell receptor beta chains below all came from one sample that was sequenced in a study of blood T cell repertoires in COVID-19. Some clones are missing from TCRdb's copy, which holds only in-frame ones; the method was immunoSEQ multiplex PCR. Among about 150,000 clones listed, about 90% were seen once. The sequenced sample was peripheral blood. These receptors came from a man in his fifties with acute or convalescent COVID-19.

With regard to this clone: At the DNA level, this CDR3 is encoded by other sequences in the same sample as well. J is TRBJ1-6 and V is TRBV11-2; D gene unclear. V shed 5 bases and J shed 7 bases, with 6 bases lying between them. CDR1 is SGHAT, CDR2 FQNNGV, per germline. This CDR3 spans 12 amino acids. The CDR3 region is CASSRENSPLHF. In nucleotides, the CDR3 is TGTGCCAGCAGCCGAGAGAATTCACCCCTCCACTTT. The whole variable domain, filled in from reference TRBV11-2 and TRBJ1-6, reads EAGVAQSPRYKIIEKRQSVAFWCNPISGHATLYWYQQILGQGPKLLIQFQNNGVVDDSQLPKDRFSAERLKGVDSTLKIQPAKLEDSAVYLCASSRENSPLHFGNGTRLTVT.

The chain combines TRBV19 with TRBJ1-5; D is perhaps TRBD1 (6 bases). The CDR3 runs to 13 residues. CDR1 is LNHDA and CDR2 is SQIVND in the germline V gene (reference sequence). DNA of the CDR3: TGTGCGTCCCGGGACACCTTCAATCAGCCCCAGCATTTT. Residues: CASRDTFNQPQHF.

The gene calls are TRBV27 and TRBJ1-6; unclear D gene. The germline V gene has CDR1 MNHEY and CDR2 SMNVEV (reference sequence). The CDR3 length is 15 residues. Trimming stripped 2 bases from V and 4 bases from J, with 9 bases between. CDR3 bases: TGTGCCAGCAGTTTAAGAGGGAATTATAATTCACCCCTCCACTTT. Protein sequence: CASSLRGNYNSPLHF.

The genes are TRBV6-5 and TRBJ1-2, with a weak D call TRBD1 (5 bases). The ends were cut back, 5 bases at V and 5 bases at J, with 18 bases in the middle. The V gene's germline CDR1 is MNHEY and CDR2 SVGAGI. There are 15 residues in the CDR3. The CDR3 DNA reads TGTGCCAGCAGTCCACCGGGGGAGCTGGGGTATGGCTACACCTTC. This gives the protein CASSPPGELGYGYTF.

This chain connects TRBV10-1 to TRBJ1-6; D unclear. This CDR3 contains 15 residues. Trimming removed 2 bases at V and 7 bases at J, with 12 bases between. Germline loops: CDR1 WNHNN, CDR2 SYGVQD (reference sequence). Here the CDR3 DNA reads TGCGCCAGCAGTGAGGATATCCCGGGAAATTCACCCCTCCACTTT. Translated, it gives CASSEDIPGNSPLHF.